Following are 21 T cell receptor beta chains from one sample sequenced in a study of blood T cell repertoires in COVID-19. Method: immunoSEQ multiplex PCR; TCRdb's copy keeps in-frame clones and lacks some. This table has about 6,400 clones, around 83% appearing once. The sample was peripheral blood. All receptors derive from a human donor with active COVID-19. The donor label of this sample is uncertain.

In its sample, this clone was seen a few times. The chain carries TRBV6-6 and TRBJ1-6, with D hard to call. The CDR3 has 15 amino acids. Germline V CDR1 and CDR2: MNHNY, SVGAGI (reference sequence). Between the trimmed V and J ends, which lost 5 bases and 9 bases, there was a span of 17 bases. Here the CDR3 reads CASSDVHGASSPLHF. The CDR3 DNA reads as TGTGCCAGCAGTGACGTCCATGGAGCTAGTTCACCCCTCCACTTT.

A few counts support this clone. The chain uses TRBV6-4 and TRBJ2-1, with D unclear. This CDR3 region has 14 residues. Germline V gene sequence: CDR1 MRHNA, CDR2 SNTAGT. V lost 6 bases and J 0 bases, leaving 9 bases between the germline ends. The CDR3 nucleotides are TGTGCCAGCAGGCGCGAAAGCTCCTACAATGAGCAGTTCTTC. It specifies CASRRESSYNEQFF.

This chain connects TRBV28 to TRBJ2-5; 12 bases line up with TRBD2. Germline CDR1 is MDHEN and CDR2 is SYDVKM. V shed 2 bases and J 5 bases; nucleotides not matched to a gene: 9. This CDR3 contains 17 residues. The CDR3 here is CASSLVASGRAGETQYF. The CDR3, as DNA: TGTGCCAGCAGTTTAGTCGCTAGCGGGAGGGCCGGGGAGACCCAGTACTTC. The full variable domain, completed using reference TRBV28 and TRBJ2-5, is DVKVTQSSRYLVKRTGEKVFLECVQDMDHENMFWYRQDPGLGLRLIYFSYDVKMKEKGDIPEGYSVSREKKERFSLILESASTNQTSMYLCASSLVASGRAGETQYFGPGTRLLVL.

The chain combines TRBV12-3 or TRBV12-4 with TRBJ1-2; D is uncertain. This CDR3 is 12 amino acids long. With 7 bases removed from V and 4 bases from J, the gap between germline ends came to 10 bases. In DNA form, the CDR3 reads TGTGCCAGCATGGATCCTAGCTATGGCTACACCTTC. It translates to CASMDPSYGYTF.

This clone came up once. This sequence joins TRBV5-1 and TRBJ2-3; 9 nucleotides agree with TRBD1. The CDR3 runs 15 residues. Losses at the gene ends were 3 bases for V and 4 bases for J; bases not matched to a gene: 6. Looked up from germline, CDR1 is SGHRS and CDR2 is YFSETQ. CDR3 coding DNA: TGCGCCAGCAGCTCCGGGACAGGGCTGCCAGATACGCAGTATTTT. This encodes CASSSGTGLPDTQYF.

The rearrangement links TRBV4-1 to TRBJ1-6; TRBD1 matches at 10 bases. Losses at the gene ends were 0 bases for V and 7 bases for J; bases not matched to a gene: 9. Germline V gene data show CDR1 as MGHRA and CDR2 as YSYEKL. The CDR3 loop spans 18 amino acids. The CDR3 spells CASSQEGTGAIGNSPLHF. The CDR3 coding sequence is TGCGCCAGCAGCCAAGAGGGGACAGGGGCCATTGGGAATTCACCCCTCCACTTT.

The chain is built from TRBV24-1 and TRBJ2-3; TRBD1 matches at 8 bases. The ends lost 10 bases at V and 5 bases at J; junction bases unmatched: 7. Germline V gives CDR1 KGHDR, CDR2 SFDVKD. CDR3 length equals 13 residues. The DNA of the CDR3 is TGTGCCACATTGGACAGGGCGGGAGATACGCAGTATTTT. It is translated as CATLDRAGDTQYF.

The V and J genes are TRBV28 and TRBJ2-1; 13 nucleotides agree with TRBD2. The junction had 8 bases not matched to a gene; V was cut back by 3 bases and J by 9 bases. Germline values: CDR1 MDHEN, CDR2 SYDVKM. The CDR3 consists of 16 residues. CDR3 nucleotides: TGTGCCAGCAGTTTCCTACTAGCGGGAGGGTTCGGTGAGCAGTTCTTC. Protein sequence: CASSFLLAGGFGEQFF.

This CDR3 reads CASSLPGAGGSGESYNEQFF. The CDR3 region has the DNA TGTGCCAGCAGCTTGCCGGGGGCCGGGGGGAGCGGGGAATCCTACAATGAGCAGTTCTTC. V gene TRBV7-6 combines with J gene TRBJ2-1; the D gene is possibly TRBD2 (7 bases). Germline CDR1 and CDR2: SGHVS and FNYEAQ. This CDR3 has 20 residues. The V end lost 3 bases, the J end lost 1 base, and 25 bases lay between the germline ends. Combining the CDR3 with reference TRBV7-6 and TRBJ2-1 gives the whole variable domain GAGVSQSPRYKVTKRGQDVALRCDPISGHVSLYWYRQALGQGPEFLTYFNYEAQQDKSGLPNDRFSAERPEGSISTLTIQRTEQRDSAMYRCASSLPGAGGSGESYNEQFFGPGTRLTVL.

The chain is built from TRBV6-2 or TRBV6-3 and TRBJ1-1; TRBD1 matches at 8 bases. Trimming took 6 bases from V and 3 from J; bases not matched to a gene: 9. CDR1 MNHEY and CDR2 SVGEGT come from the germline V gene. The CDR3 is made up of 15 amino acids. CDR3 in amino acids: CASSPLGQGDTEAFF. In nucleotides, the CDR3 is TGTGCCAGCAGCCCACTCGGACAGGGAGACACTGAAGCTTTCTTT.

The CDR3 DNA reads TGTGCCAGCAGTTACCCCTCCCAGGGACAGCTTACCTACGAGCAGTACTTC. Protein product: CASSYPSQGQLTYEQYF. V and J are TRBV6-2 or TRBV6-3 and TRBJ2-7; 7 bases align to TRBD1. The CDR3 loop spans 17 amino acids. The V and J ends lost 2 bases and 2 bases, in that order; junction bases with no gene match: 12. Germline V lookup: CDR1 MNHEY, CDR2 SVGEGT.

This clone was counted only a few times. The chain recombines TRBV9 with TRBJ1-6, with TRBD1 matching 7 bases. The germline gives CDR1 SGDLS, CDR2 YYNGEE. CDR3 size: 16 residues. V shed 3 bases and J 3 bases; nucleotides not matched to a gene: 6. Written as DNA, the CDR3 is TGTGCCAGCAGCGCAACAGGGGCTTACTATAATTCACCCCTCCACTTT. It translates to CASSATGAYYNSPLHF.

This rearrangement joins TRBV6-5 to TRBJ2-1; unclear D gene. This CDR3 is 14 amino acids long. Trimming cost V 2 bases and J 7 bases, with 12 bases left between them. Germline V gene data show CDR1 as MNHEY and CDR2 as SVGAGI. The CDR3 coding sequence is TGTGCCAGCAGTTACGAGGCCGCTGGGAATGAGCAGTTCTTC. Amino acid sequence: CASSYEAAGNEQFF.

The CDR3 loop is CASRWSGTGGLTGELFF. The CDR3 coding sequence is TGTGCCAGCAGGTGGTCGGGGACAGGGGGCCTCACCGGGGAGCTGTTTTTT. The chain employs TRBV13 and TRBJ2-2, with 12 bases identical to TRBD1. Looked up from germline, CDR1 is PRHDT and CDR2 is FYEKMQ (reference sequence). CDR3 size: 17 residues. V shed 6 bases, J shed 4 bases, and the junction held 9 bases outside the gene matches.

The chain links TRBV5-1 to TRBJ2-1, with TRBD2 matching over 7 bases. The J segment lost 6 bases and the V segment lost 5 bases, leaving 14 bases of the junction unmatched. CDR1 is SGHRS and CDR2 is YFSETQ in the germline V gene. The CDR3 is 16 residues long. The DNA for the CDR3 is TGCGCCAGCAGACCCCCGCAGCGGGAACGGGGCAATGAGCAGTTCTTC. It is translated as CASRPPQRERGNEQFF.

The rearrangement links TRBV29-1 to TRBJ2-1, with 7 positions matching TRBD1. This CDR3 has 13 amino acids. CDR1 and CDR2 (germline): SQVTM, ANQGSEA. The trim removed 5 bases at V and 3 bases at J, leaving 4 bases unmatched. The CDR3 region is CSVPGTDYNEQFF. For the CDR3, the DNA is TGCAGCGTTCCCGGGACAGACTACAATGAGCAGTTCTTC.

The chain joins TRBV5-4 to TRBJ2-3, with 14 positions matching TRBD2. The ends lost 4 bases at V and 4 bases at J; junction bases unmatched: 5. Germline V gives CDR1 SGHNT, CDR2 YYREEE (reference sequence). The CDR3 sequence is 16 residues long. CDR3 sequence reads: CASSARTSGRSDTQYF. The CDR3, as DNA: TGTGCCAGCAGCGCCCGGACTAGCGGGAGGTCAGATACGCAGTATTTT.

This clone is judged medium-sized. The V and J genes are TRBV2 and TRBJ2-3; TRBD2 matches 7 bases. CDR1 and CDR2 from the germline V gene are SNHLY and FYNNEI. J gave up 2 bases and V 6 bases, and 11 bases lay outside the gene matches. The CDR3 loop spans 16 amino acids. The CDR3, as DNA: TGTGCCAGCAGGGATCTGGGACTAACCGACACAGATACGCAGTATTTT. Protein: CASRDLGLTDTDTQYF.

The chain couples TRBV27 to TRBJ2-3; 7 positions match TRBD2. The V segment lost 2 bases and the J segment 0 bases; nucleotides outside the gene matches: 5. The CDR3 runs to 16 residues. Germline assignment: CDR1 MNHEY and CDR2 SMNVEV (reference sequence). The CDR3 sequence: CASSLLAAPSTDTQYF. CDR3 coding DNA: TGTGCCAGCAGTTTACTAGCGGCCCCTAGCACAGATACGCAGTATTTT.

The chain is built from TRBV7-8 and TRBJ2-1; a weak D match, TRBD1 (6 bases). Germline V gives CDR1 SGHVS, CDR2 FQNEAQ. The V end was cut by 1 base, the J end by 10 bases, with 14 bases between. This CDR3 spans 14 amino acids. The CDR3 nucleotides read TGTGCCAGCAGCTTAGGAGACAGGTACGTAGAGCAGTTCTTC. Amino acid sequence: CASSLGDRYVEQFF.

This sequence joins TRBV19 and TRBJ2-2, with 7 bases identical to TRBD2. The CDR3 consists of 17 residues. Germline loops: CDR1 LNHDA, CDR2 SQIVND (reference sequence). Trimming at V came to 3 bases and at J to 4 bases, leaving 11 bases not matched to a gene. The CDR3 here is CASSIPPLADVTGELFF. DNA for the CDR3: TGTGCCAGTAGTATTCCCCCGCTAGCGGACGTCACCGGGGAGCTGTTTTTT.